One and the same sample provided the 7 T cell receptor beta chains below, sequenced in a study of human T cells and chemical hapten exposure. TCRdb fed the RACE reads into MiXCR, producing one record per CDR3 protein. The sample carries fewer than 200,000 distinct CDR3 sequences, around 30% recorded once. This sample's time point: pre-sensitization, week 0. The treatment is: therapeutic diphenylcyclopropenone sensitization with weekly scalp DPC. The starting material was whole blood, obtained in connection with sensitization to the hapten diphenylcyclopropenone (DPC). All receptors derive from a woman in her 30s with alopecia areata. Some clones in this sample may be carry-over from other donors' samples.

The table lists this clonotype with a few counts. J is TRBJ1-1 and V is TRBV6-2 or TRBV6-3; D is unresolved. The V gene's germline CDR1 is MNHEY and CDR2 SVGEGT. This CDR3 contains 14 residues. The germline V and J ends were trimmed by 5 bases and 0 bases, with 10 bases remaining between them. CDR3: CASSPHSMNTEAFF. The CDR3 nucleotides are TGTGCCAGCAGTCCCCATTCCATGAACACTGAAGCTTTCTTT.

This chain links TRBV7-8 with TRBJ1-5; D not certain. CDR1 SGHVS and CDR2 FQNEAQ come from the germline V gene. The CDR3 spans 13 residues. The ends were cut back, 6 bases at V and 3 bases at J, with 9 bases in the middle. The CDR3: CASSGSLNQPQHF. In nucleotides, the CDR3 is TGTGCCAGCAGTGGCAGCCTCAATCAGCCCCAGCATTTT. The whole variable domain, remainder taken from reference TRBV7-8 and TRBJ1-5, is GAGVSQSPRYKVAKRGQDVALRCDPISGHVSLFWYQQALGQGPEFLTYFQNEAQLDKSGLPSDRFFAERPEGSVSTLKIQRTQQEDSAVYLCASSGSLNQPQHFGDGTRLSIL.

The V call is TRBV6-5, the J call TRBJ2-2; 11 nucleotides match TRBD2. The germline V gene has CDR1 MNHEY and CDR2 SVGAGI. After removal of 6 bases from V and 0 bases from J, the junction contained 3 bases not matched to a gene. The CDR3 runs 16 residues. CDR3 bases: TGTGCCAGCAGGACTAGCGGGGCGGCGAACACCGGGGAGCTGTTTTTT. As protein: CASRTSGAANTGELFF.

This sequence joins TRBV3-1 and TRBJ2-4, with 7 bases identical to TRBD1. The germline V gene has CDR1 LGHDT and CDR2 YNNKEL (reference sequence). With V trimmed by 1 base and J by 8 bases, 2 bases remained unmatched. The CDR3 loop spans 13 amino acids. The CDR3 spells CASSQAGTDIQYF. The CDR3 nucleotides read TGTGCCAGCAGCCAAGCCGGGACAGACATTCAGTACTTC.

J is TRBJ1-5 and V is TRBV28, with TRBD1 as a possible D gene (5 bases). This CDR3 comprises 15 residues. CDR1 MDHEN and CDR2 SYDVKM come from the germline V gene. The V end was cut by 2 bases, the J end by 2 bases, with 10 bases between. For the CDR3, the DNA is TGTGCCAGCAGTTTAAGTGGGGGTGGCAATCAGCCCCAGCATTTT. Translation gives CASSLSGGGNQPQHF.

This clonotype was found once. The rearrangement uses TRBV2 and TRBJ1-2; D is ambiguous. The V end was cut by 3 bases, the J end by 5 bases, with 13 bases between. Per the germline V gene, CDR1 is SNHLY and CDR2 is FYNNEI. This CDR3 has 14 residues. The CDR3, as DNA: TGTGCCAGCAGTGATAACGGGTTCAGTTATGGCTACACCTTC. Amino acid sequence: CASSDNGFSYGYTF.

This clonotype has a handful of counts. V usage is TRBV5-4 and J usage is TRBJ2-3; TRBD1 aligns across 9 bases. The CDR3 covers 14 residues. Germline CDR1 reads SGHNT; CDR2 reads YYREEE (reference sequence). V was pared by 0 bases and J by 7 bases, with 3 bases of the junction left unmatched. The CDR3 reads CASSLVGQGNTQYF. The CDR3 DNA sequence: TGTGCCAGCAGCTTGGTGGGACAGGGAAATACGCAGTATTTT.